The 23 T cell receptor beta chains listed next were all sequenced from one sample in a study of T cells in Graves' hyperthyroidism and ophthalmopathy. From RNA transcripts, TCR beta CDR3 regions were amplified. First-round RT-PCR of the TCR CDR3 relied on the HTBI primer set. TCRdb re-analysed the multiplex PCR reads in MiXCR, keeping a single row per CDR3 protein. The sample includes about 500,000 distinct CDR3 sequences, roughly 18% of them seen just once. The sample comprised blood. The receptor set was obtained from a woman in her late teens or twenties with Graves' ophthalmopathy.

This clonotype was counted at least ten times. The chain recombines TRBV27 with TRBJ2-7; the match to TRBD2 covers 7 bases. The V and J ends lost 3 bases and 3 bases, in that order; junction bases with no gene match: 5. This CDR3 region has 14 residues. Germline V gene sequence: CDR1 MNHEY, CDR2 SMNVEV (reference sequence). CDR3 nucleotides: TGTGCCAGCAGTTTCGGTGGGGGGGTCTACGAGCAGTACTTC. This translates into CASSFGGGVYEQYF.

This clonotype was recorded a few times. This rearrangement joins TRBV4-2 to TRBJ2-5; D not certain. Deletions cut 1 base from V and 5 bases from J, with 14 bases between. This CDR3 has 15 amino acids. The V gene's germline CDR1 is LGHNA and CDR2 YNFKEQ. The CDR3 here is CASSQAVSTEETQYF. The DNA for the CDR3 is TGTGCCAGCAGCCAAGCCGTCTCTACCGAGGAGACCCAGTACTTC.

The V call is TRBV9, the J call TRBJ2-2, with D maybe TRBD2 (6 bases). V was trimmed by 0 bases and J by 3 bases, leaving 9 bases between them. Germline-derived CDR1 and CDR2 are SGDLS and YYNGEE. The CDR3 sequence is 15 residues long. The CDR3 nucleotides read TGTGCCAGCAGCGTAGAGGGCGGGGACACCGGGGAGCTGTTTTTT. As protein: CASSVEGGDTGELFF.

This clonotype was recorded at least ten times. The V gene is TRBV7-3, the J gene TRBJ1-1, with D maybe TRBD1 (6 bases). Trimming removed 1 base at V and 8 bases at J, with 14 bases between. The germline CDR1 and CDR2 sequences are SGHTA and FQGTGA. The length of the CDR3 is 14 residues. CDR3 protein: CASSLMGGAKEAFF. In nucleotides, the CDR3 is TGTGCCAGCAGCTTAATGGGGGGGGCTAAAGAAGCTTTCTTT.

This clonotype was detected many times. The CDR3 reads CASSTLAGGTYEQYF. The DNA for the CDR3 is TGTGCCAGCAGTACCTTAGCGGGAGGAACCTACGAGCAGTACTTC. V usage is TRBV6-1 and J usage is TRBJ2-7; 10 bases agree with TRBD2. The CDR3 loop spans 15 amino acids. J lost 2 bases, V lost 5 bases, and 6 bases had no gene match. Germline V gives CDR1 MNHNS, CDR2 SASEGT.

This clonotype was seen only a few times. The CDR3 region has the DNA TGTGCCAGCAGCCTCCACCAGGCAGTCAGGGGGTACGAGCAGTACTTC. Its translation is CASSLHQAVRGYEQYF. The V and J genes are TRBV14 and TRBJ2-7; 7 bases map to TRBD1. The CDR3 contains 16 residues. The germline V gene encodes CDR1 SGHDN and CDR2 FVKESK. V was clipped by 4 bases and J by 4 bases; unmatched bases: 13.

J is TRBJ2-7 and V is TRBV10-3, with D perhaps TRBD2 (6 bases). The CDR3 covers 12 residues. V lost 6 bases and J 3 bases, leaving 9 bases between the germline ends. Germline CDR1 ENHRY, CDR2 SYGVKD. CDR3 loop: CAISGSVYEQYF. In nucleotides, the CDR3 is TGTGCCATCAGCGGGAGTGTCTACGAGCAGTACTTC.

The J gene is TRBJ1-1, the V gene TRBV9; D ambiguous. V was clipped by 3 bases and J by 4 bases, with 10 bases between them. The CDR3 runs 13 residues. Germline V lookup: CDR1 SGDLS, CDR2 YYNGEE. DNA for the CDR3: TGTGCCAGCAGCGCCAGTCCCGGCACTGAAGCTTTCTTT. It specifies CASSASPGTEAFF.

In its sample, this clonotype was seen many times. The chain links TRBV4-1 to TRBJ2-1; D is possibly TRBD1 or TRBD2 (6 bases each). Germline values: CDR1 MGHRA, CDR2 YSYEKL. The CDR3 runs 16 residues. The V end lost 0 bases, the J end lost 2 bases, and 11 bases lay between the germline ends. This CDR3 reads CASSQDRGEPYNEQFF. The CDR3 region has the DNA TGCGCCAGCAGCCAAGATAGGGGGGAGCCCTACAATGAGCAGTTCTTC.

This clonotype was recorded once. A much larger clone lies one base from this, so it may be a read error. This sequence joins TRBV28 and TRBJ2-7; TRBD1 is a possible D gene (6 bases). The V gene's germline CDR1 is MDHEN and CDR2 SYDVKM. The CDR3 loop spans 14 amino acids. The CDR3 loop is CASAPGHISYEQHF. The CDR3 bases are TGTGCCAGCGCCCCGGGACACATATCCTACGAGCAGCACTTC. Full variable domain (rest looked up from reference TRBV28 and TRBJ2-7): DVKVTQSSRYLVKRTGEKVFLECVQDMDHENMFWYRQDPGLGLRLIYFSYDVKMKEKGDIPEGYSVSREKKERFSLILESASTNQTSMYLCASAPGHISYEQHFGPGTRLTVT.

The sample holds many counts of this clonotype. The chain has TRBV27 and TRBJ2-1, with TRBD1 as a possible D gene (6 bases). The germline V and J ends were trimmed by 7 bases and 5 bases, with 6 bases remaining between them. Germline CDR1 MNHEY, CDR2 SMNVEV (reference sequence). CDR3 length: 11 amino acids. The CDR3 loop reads CASTGDNEQFF. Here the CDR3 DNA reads TGTGCCAGCACAGGGGACAATGAGCAGTTCTTC.

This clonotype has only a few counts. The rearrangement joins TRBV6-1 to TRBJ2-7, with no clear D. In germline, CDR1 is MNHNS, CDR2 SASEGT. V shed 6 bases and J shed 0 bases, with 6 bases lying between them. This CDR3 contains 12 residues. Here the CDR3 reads CASRTFSYEQYF. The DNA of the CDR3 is TGTGCCAGCAGAACGTTCTCCTACGAGCAGTACTTC.

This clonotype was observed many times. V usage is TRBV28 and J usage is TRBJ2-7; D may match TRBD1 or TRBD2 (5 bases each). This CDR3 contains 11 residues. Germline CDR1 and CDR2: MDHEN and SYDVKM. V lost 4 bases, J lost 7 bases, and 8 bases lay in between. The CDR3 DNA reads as TGTGCCAGCAGTTCGGGGCTGGAGCAGTACTTC. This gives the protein CASSSGLEQYF.

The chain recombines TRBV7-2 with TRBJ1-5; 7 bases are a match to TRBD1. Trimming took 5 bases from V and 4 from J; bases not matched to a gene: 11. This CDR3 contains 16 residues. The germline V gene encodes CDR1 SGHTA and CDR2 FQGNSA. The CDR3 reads CASSPRRGGLNQPQHF. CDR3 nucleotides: TGTGCCAGCAGCCCCCGGCGAGGGGGCCTAAATCAGCCCCAGCATTTT.

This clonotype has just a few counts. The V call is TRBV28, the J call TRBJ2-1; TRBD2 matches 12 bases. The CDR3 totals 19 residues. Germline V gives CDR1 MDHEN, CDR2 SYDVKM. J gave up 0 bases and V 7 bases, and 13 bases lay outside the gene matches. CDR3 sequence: CASNGPGLAGPSSYNEQFF. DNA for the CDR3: TGTGCCAGCAATGGGCCCGGACTAGCGGGACCGAGCTCCTACAATGAGCAGTTCTTC.

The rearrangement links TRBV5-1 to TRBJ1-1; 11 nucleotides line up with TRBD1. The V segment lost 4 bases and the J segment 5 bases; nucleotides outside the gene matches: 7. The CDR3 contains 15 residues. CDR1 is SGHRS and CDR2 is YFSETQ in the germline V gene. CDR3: CASSLGTGGRTEAFF. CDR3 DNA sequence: TGCGCCAGCAGCCTGGGGACAGGGGGTAGGACTGAAGCTTTCTTT.

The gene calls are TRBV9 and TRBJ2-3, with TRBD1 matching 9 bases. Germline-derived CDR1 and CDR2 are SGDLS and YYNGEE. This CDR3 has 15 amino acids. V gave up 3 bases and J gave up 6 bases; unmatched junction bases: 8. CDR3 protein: CASSGRQGVGDTQYF. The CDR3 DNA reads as TGTGCCAGCAGCGGCCGACAGGGGGTGGGGGATACGCAGTATTTT.

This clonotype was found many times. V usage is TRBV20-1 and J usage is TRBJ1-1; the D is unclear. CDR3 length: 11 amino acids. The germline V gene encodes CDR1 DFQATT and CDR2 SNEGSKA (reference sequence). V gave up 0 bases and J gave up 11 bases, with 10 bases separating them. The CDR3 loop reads CSAREAGEAFF. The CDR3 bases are TGCAGTGCTAGAGAGGCAGGTGAGGCTTTCTTT.

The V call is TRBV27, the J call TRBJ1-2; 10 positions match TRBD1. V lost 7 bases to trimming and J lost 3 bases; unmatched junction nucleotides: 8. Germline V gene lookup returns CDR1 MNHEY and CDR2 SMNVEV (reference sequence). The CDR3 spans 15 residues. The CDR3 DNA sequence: TGTGCCAGCAACACCTCCGGGACAGGGGACTATGGCTACACCTTC. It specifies CASNTSGTGDYGYTF.

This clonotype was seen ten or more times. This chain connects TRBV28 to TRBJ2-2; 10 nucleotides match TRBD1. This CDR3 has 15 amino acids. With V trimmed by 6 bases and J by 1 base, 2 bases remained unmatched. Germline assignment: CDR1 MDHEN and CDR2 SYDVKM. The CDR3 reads CASRTGGLNTGELFF. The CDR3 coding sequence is TGTGCCAGCAGGACAGGGGGCTTGAACACCGGGGAGCTGTTTTTT.

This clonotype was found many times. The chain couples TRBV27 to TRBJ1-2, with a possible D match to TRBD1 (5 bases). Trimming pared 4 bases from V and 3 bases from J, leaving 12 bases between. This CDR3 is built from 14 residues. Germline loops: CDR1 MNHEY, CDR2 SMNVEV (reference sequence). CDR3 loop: CASSYLGHHYGYTF. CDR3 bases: TGTGCCAGCAGTTACCTCGGACACCACTATGGCTACACCTTC.

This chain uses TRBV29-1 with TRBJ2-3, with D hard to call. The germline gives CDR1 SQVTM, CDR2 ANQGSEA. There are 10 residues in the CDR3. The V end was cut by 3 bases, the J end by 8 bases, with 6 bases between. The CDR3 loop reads CSVERSTQYF. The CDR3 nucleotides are TGCAGCGTTGAGCGAAGTACGCAGTATTTT.

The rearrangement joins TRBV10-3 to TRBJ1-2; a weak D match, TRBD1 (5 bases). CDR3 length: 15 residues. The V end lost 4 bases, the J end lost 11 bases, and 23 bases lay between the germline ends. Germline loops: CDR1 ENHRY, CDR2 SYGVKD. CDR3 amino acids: CAISGRGRLTMAYTF. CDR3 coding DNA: TGTGCCATCAGTGGGAGGGGACGACTAACTATGGCTTACACCTTC.